Given below is one TCR beta chain in context. No antigen is known for it. These data belong to a study of identical twins. Notes on the study in general: Carriage of fewer insertions was seen in abundant cord blood beta clonotypes, whereas memory repertoires showed none.

MiXCR, applied by TCRdb to the 5' RACE reads, yields one record per CDR3 protein. The data hold some 230,000 distinct CDR3 sequences, with 5.5% to 7.5% observed a single time. With 5 bases removed from V and 6 bases from J, the gap between germline ends came to 19 bases. This CDR3 is 16 amino acids long. The sample also formed part of further work on T cells expressing NK-cell markers. From that study: HCMV serostatus: most of the eight sequenced donors positive, one negative.

Sequenced input: CD8+ T cells sorted from blood. The V gene is TRBV12-3 or TRBV12-4, the J gene TRBJ2-2, with D possibly matching TRBD2 (6 bases). The TCR comes from a woman aged 18-35 years in good health. In DNA form, the CDR3 reads TGTGCCAGCAGTCCCCTGGGACTTCCCCCTCCCGGGGAGCTGTTTTTT. This translates into CASSPLGLPPPGELFF.